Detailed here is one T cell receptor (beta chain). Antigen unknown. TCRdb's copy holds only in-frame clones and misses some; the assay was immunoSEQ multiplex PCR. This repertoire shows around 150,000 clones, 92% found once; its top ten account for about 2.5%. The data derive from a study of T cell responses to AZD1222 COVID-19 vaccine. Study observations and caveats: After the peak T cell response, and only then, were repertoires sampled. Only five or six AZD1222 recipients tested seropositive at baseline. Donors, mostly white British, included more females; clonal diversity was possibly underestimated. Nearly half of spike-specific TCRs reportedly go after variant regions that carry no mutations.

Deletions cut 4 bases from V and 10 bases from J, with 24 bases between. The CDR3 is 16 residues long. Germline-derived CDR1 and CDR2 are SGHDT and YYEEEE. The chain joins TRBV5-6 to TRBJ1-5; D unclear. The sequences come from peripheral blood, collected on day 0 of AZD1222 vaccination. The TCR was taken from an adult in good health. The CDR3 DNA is TGTGCCAGCAGCCGCGCTCGTAGGCAAGGAATCAGCCCCCAGCATTTT. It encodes CASSRARRQGISPQHF. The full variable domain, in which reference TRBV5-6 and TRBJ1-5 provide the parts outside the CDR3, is DAGVTQSPTHLIKTRGQQVTLRCSPKSGHDTVSWYQQALGQGPQFIFQYYEEEERQRGNFPDRFSGHQFPNYSSELNVNALLLGDSALYLCASSRARRQGISPQHFGDGTRLSIL.